This T cell receptor (beta chain) is from a study of CD8+CD57+ T cells in acquired aplastic anemia. In germline, CDR1 is LNHNV, CDR2 YYDKDF (reference sequence). Trimming stripped 7 bases from V and 2 bases from J, with 13 bases between. This CDR3 comprises 14 residues. There are a few counts of this clonotype. Patients who underwent sequencing had shown CD8+CD57+ cell expansion by flow cytometry. Genomic DNA constituted the template upon which TCR beta VDJ and CDR3 profiling was performed. In TCRdb, the reads were re-called with MiXCR into one record per CDR3 protein. The repertoire holds about 120,000 distinct CDR3 sequences, with under 60% as singletons.

This chain uses TRBV15 with TRBJ2-3, with D possibly being TRBD2 (5 bases). The sequencing input was sorted CD4+, CD8+, or CD8+CD57+ T cells (not recorded which) from PBMCs. The source of this sequence is a human donor with aplastic anemia. CDR3 in amino acids: CATKTRVSTDTQYF. CDR3 in DNA: TGTGCCACCAAGACGCGGGTTTCCACAGATACGCAGTATTTT.